The 17 T cell receptor beta chains given below trace back to one sample, sequenced in a study of shared clonotypes between healthy human individuals. TCRdb's copy holds only in-frame clones and misses some; the assay was immunoSEQ multiplex PCR. The table lists some 2 million clones, about 95% of them singletons, with about 1.1% in the top ten. Naive CD8 cells comprised CD45RO-negative, CCR7-positively selected cells, excluding terminally differentiated effector memory CD45RA+ cells. Source material: naive CD8+ T cells sorted from blood. The receptors come from a young man in good health.

The chain employs TRBV27 and TRBJ2-2; D perhaps matches TRBD2 (7 bases). CDR3 length: 16 amino acids. V was shortened by 0 bases and J by 6 bases, with 14 bases between the two germline ends. The germline V gene has CDR1 MNHEY and CDR2 SMNVEV (reference sequence). DNA of the CDR3: TGTGCCAGCAGTTTATCGATAGGGGGGGCGGCCGGGGAGCTGTTTTTT. This codes for CASSLSIGGAAGELFF.

V gene TRBV7-9 combines with J gene TRBJ1-1; D gene unclear. V dropped 4 bases and J dropped 6 bases, with 12 bases sitting between them. The germline V gene has CDR1 SEHNR and CDR2 FQNEAQ (reference sequence). This CDR3 is 13 amino acids long. The CDR3 loop reads CASSSNWVPEAFF. DNA for the CDR3: TGTGCCAGCAGCTCTAACTGGGTCCCTGAAGCTTTCTTT.

V is TRBV29-1 and J is TRBJ1-1; D is possibly TRBD1 (6 bases). Trimming cost V 3 bases and J 6 bases, with 11 bases left between them. The CDR3 spans 12 residues. Germline values: CDR1 SQVTM, CDR2 ANQGSEA. The CDR3 nucleotides read TGCAGCGTTGAGCCCCAGGGGTCTGAAGCTTTCTTT. This codes for CSVEPQGSEAFF.

The chain joins TRBV30 to TRBJ2-5; TRBD2 might be the D (5 bases). The J call is in doubt because the DNA end fits TRBJ2-7 better. Germline loops: CDR1 GTSNPN, CDR2 SVGIG (reference sequence). This CDR3 comprises 14 residues. The CDR3 reads CAWNPGSVSYEQYF. DNA for the CDR3: TGTGCCTGGAATCCGGGATCCGTCTCCTACGAGCAGTACTTC.

The chain uses TRBV11-2 and TRBJ2-7, with D possibly TRBD2 on 5 matching bases. This CDR3 has 15 residues. The germline V gene has CDR1 SGHAT and CDR2 FQNNGV. Trimming pared 1 base from V and 2 bases from J, leaving 12 bases between. CDR3 DNA sequence: TGTGCCAGCAGCTTAGCACGGGGAGAGACCTACGAGCAGTACTTC. Its protein product is CASSLARGETYEQYF.

The V and J genes are TRBV7-9 and TRBJ2-2; D may be TRBD1 (5 bases). The CDR3 extends over 15 amino acids. Germline assignment: CDR1 SEHNR and CDR2 FQNEAQ (reference sequence). Trimming shortened V by 1 base and J by 6 bases, and 12 bases separated the two germline ends. The CDR3 DNA reads as TGTGCCAGCAGCTTAGAAGGGGCGCTCCCCGGGGAGCTGTTTTTT. The encoded protein is CASSLEGALPGELFF.

This chain connects TRBV7-9 to TRBJ2-7, with D maybe TRBD1 (6 bases). Germline lookup yields CDR1 SEHNR and CDR2 FQNEAQ (reference sequence). Deletions cut 4 bases from V and 7 bases from J, with 14 bases between. The CDR3 runs 13 residues. This CDR3 reads CASSWDTTVEQYF. CDR3 sequence (DNA): TGTGCCAGCAGCTGGGACACGACGGTAGAGCAGTACTTC. Full variable domain (outside the CDR3, taken from reference TRBV7-9 and TRBJ2-7): DTGVSQNPRHKITKRGQNVTFRCDPISEHNRLYWYRQTLGQGPEFLTYFQNEAQLEKSRLLSDRFSAERPKGSFSTLEIQRTEQGDSAMYLCASSWDTTVEQYFGPGTRLTVT.

This clone was seen just once. The chain recombines TRBV4-1 with TRBJ2-1, with D possibly matching TRBD2 (6 bases). The CDR3 is 14 amino acids. The ends were cut back, 4 bases at V and 3 bases at J, with 10 bases in the middle. Per germline, CDR1 MGHRA and CDR2 YSYEKL. The CDR3 DNA reads TGCGCCAGCAGCCTAACCGGGGGCTACAATGAGCAGTTCTTC. It translates to CASSLTGGYNEQFF.

J is TRBJ1-5 and V is TRBV9, with D hard to call. With 0 bases removed from V and 5 bases from J, the gap between germline ends came to 6 bases. The CDR3 is made up of 13 amino acids. CDR1 and CDR2 (germline): SGDLS, YYNGEE. CDR3 residues: CASSVDSYQPQHF. CDR3 DNA: TGTGCCAGCAGCGTAGACAGTTATCAGCCCCAGCATTTT.

Turning to this clone: The sample has other DNA sequences that encode this CDR3 too. The V call is TRBV5-4, the J call TRBJ2-7; 8 bases map to TRBD1. CDR3 size: 15 residues. Germline CDR1 reads SGHNT; CDR2 reads YYREEE (reference sequence). V was clipped by 4 bases and J by 1 base; unmatched bases: 7. The CDR3 region is CASSHGQGKSYEQYF. The CDR3 coding sequence is TGTGCCAGCAGCCACGGACAGGGCAAGTCCTACGAGCAGTACTTC.

The chain carries TRBV28 and TRBJ2-2; D is ambiguous. Germline assignment: CDR1 MDHEN and CDR2 SYDVKM. The CDR3 covers 14 residues. Trimming left V 2 bases short and J 7 bases short, with 11 bases between. CDR3 DNA: TGTGCCAGCAGTTTAGTTGGTTGGGACGGGGAGCTGTTTTTT. As protein: CASSLVGWDGELFF.

The chain has TRBV6-1 and TRBJ2-7, with a tentative D call TRBD1 (5 bases). This CDR3 is 13 amino acids long. The ends were cut back, 6 bases at V and 2 bases at J, with 11 bases in the middle. Germline CDR1 reads MNHNS; CDR2 reads SASEGT. The DNA for the CDR3 is TGTGCCAGCAGAACCAGGGAAACCTACGAGCAGTACTTC. It codes for CASRTRETYEQYF.

The V gene is TRBV4-1, the J gene TRBJ2-7, with D possibly matching TRBD1 (7 bases). Germline CDR1 reads MGHRA; CDR2 reads YSYEKL. The CDR3 runs to 14 residues. V was pared by 3 bases and J by 4 bases, with 13 bases between. The CDR3 loop is CASSHPGGKYEQYF. Here the CDR3 DNA reads TGCGCCAGCAGCCATCCAGGGGGGAAATACGAGCAGTACTTC.

The rearrangement uses TRBV7-9 and TRBJ2-5, with D possibly being TRBD1 (6 bases). This CDR3 is 15 amino acids long. V was trimmed by 2 bases and J by 2 bases, leaving 12 bases between them. Germline loops: CDR1 SEHNR, CDR2 FQNEAQ (reference sequence). The chain's CDR3 is CASSLTGNVQETQYF. For the CDR3, the DNA is TGTGCCAGCAGCTTAACAGGGAACGTTCAAGAGACCCAGTACTTC.

This clone was seen only once. This chain joins TRBV6-1 and TRBJ2-1, with TRBD2 matching over 12 bases. V shed 2 bases, J shed 10 bases, and the junction held 9 bases outside the gene matches. Germline CDR1 MNHNS, CDR2 SASEGT. The CDR3 contains 16 residues. CDR3 amino acids: CASSEWTSGNSWEQFF. The CDR3 nucleotides read TGTGCCAGCAGTGAATGGACTAGCGGGAATTCATGGGAGCAGTTCTTC.

As regards this clone: A much larger clone lies a single base off, so this may be a read error. This CDR3 is also generated by other DNA sequences in the sample. The rearrangement links TRBV7-8 to TRBJ2-7, with no clear D. Germline CDR1 is SGHVS and CDR2 is FQNEAQ. The CDR3 spans 12 residues. V was trimmed by 1 base and J by 2 bases, leaving 3 bases between them. DNA for the CDR3: TGTGCCAGCAGCTTAGGAGCCTACGAGCAGTACTTC. Residues: CASSLGAYEQYF.

The V and J genes are TRBV4-1 and TRBJ2-3; 9 nucleotides match TRBD1. This CDR3 is built from 16 residues. The germline V gene has CDR1 MGHRA and CDR2 YSYEKL. V shed 5 bases and J 1 base; nucleotides not matched to a gene: 7. CDR3 residues: CASSSGTGFGTDTQYF. The CDR3 nucleotides read TGCGCCAGCAGCTCCGGGACAGGGTTCGGCACAGATACGCAGTATTTT.